The rows below give T cell receptor beta chains drawn from one sample of a study of T cell clones after liver transplantation. Assay: immunoSEQ multiplex PCR; the TCRdb copy retains only in-frame clones and omits some. The data show just under 60,000 clones, around two thirds seen once. Source: CD4+ T cells from blood, taken at the roughly 15-month timepoint. These receptors were taken from a human patient who received a liver transplant. Some T cells may have come from the graft donor. Each CDR3 is given with its conserved first and last residue. Each record gives: clone size, J gene, D gene, V gene, CDR3 DNA, CDR3 protein. The D gene is left open where the match is weak. Size is stated for part of the rows, as once, few or many counts, or as a class when the clone is expanded.

size: NA; J: TRBJ1-2; D: NA; V: TRBV30; DNA: TGTGCCTGGAGTGTAGACTTAACAGGGCTCTATGGCTACACCTTC; CDR3: CAWSVDLTGLYGYTF
size: few; J: TRBJ1-5; D: TRBD1; V: TRBV30; DNA: TGTGCCTGGAGTTCCGCAGGGGGGAATCAGCCCCAGCATTTT; CDR3: CAWSSAGGNQPQHF
size: NA; J: TRBJ1-4; D: TRBD1; V: TRBV27; DNA: TGTGCCAGCAGTTTAGGCCGACAGGGGGCGGGGGAAAAACTGTTTTTT; CDR3: CASSLGRQGAGEKLFF
size: NA; J: TRBJ2-2; D: TRBD2; V: TRBV19; DNA: TGTGCCAGTAGTAGTAGCGGGGGGGCCCGATACACCGGGGAGCTGTTTTTT; CDR3: CASSSSGGARYTGELFF
size: NA; J: TRBJ1-1; D: NA; V: TRBV28; DNA: TGTGCCAGCTACTCAGGACAAATTAACACTGAAGCTTTCTTT; CDR3: CASYSGQINTEAFF
size: NA; J: TRBJ2-2; D: NA; V: TRBV11-2; DNA: TGTGCCAGCAGCAAACAACCCCCAGGGGTCTCCGGGGAGCTGTTTTTT; CDR3: CASSKQPPGVSGELFF
size: once; J: TRBJ1-1; D: NA; V: TRBV12-5; DNA: TGTGCTAGTGCCACGCTTTGGGGTAACACTGAAGCTTTCTTT; CDR3: CASATLWGNTEAFF
size: NA; J: TRBJ1-3; D: NA; V: TRBV6-5; DNA: TGTGCCAGCAGGAAAGACATCTCTGGAAACACCATATATTTT; CDR3: CASRKDISGNTIYF
size: once; J: TRBJ1-5; D: NA; V: TRBV18; DNA: TGTGCCAGCTCAGACGCAAATAGCAATCAGCCCCAGCATTTT; CDR3: CASSDANSNQPQHF
size: NA; J: TRBJ1-4; D: NA; V: TRBV2; DNA: TGTGCCAGCAGTGTCAGGGACCTAAACGAAAAACTGTTTTTT; CDR3: CASSVRDLNEKLFF
size: NA; J: TRBJ1-6; D: TRBD1; V: TRBV30; DNA: TGTGCCTGGACGGGACAGAGCTCCTATAATTCACCCCTCCACTTT; CDR3: CAWTGQSSYNSPLHF
size: NA; J: TRBJ1-2; D: TRBD1; V: TRBV28; DNA: TGTGCCAGCACCCCGACAGGGCGGGGCTACACCTTC; CDR3: CASTPTGRGYTF
size: once; J: TRBJ1-1; D: TRBD1; V: TRBV30; DNA: TGTGCCTGGAGTTACCGGACAGGGCAAGGAGAAGCTTTCTTT; CDR3: CAWSYRTGQGEAFF
size: NA; J: TRBJ2-3; D: NA; V: TRBV5-6; DNA: TGTGCCAGCAGCTTGTTGCGAGATACGCAGTATTTT; CDR3: CASSLLRDTQYF
size: NA; J: TRBJ2-1; D: TRBD1; V: TRBV5-8; DNA: TGTGCCAGCAGCCTTTCACCGGGACAGGGCTACAATGAGCAGTTCTTC; CDR3: CASSLSPGQGYNEQFF
size: NA; J: TRBJ1-5; D: NA; V: TRBV7-9; DNA: TGTGCCAGCAGCCCGGCGGGTAATAGCAATCAGCCCCAGCATTTT; CDR3: CASSPAGNSNQPQHF
size: once; J: TRBJ1-2; D: TRBD1; V: TRBV5-1; DNA: TGCGCCAGCAGCTATAAATTCGGACAGGACTATGGCTACACCTTC; CDR3: CASSYKFGQDYGYTF
size: NA; J: TRBJ2-1; D: TRBD2; V: TRBV10-3; DNA: TGTGCCATCAGTGAGTCGTTGGAAGCGGGGGGGCTGAACAATGAGCAGTTCTTC; CDR3: CAISESLEAGGLNNEQFF
size: many; J: TRBJ1-2; D: TRBD1; V: TRBV30; DNA: TGTGCCTGGAGTCCCTTAGGGCAGGGGGCGAGTCAAGGCTACACCTTC; CDR3: CAWSPLGQGASQGYTF
size: NA; J: TRBJ1-1; D: NA; V: TRBV13; DNA: TGTGCCAGCAGTCTCACTCAGACAGGTATGAACACTGAAGCTTTCTTT; CDR3: CASSLTQTGMNTEAFF
size: NA; J: TRBJ2-7; D: NA; V: TRBV2; DNA: TGTGCCAGCAGTGGGTCCTACGAGCAGTACTTC; CDR3: CASSGSYEQYF
size: NA; J: TRBJ1-1; D: NA; V: TRBV28; DNA: TGTGCCAGCAGGACGATGAACACTGAAGCTTTCTTT; CDR3: CASRTMNTEAFF
size: NA; J: TRBJ2-2; D: TRBD1; V: TRBV6-6; DNA: TGTGCCAGCATCGATCAGGGGGCCGCCGGGGAGCTGTTTTTT; CDR3: CASIDQGAAGELFF
size: NA; J: TRBJ1-1; D: NA; V: TRBV27; DNA: TGTGCCAGCAGTTTGGGGAGAAACACTGAAGCTTTCTTT; CDR3: CASSLGRNTEAFF
size: NA; J: TRBJ1-1; D: TRBD1; V: TRBV25-1; DNA: TGTGCGCTCAAGCGGGACAGGGGGTTGAACACTGAAGCTTTCTTT; CDR3: CALKRDRGLNTEAFF
size: NA; J: TRBJ2-7; D: NA; V: TRBV18; DNA: TGTGCCAGCTCACCAGGGGGGCCCTCCTACGAGCAGTACTTC; CDR3: CASSPGGPSYEQYF
size: NA; J: TRBJ2-6; D: NA; V: TRBV28; DNA: TGTGCCACCGAGGCTCCCGGACCTGGGGCCAACGTCCTGACTTTC; CDR3: CATEAPGPGANVLTF
size: NA; J: TRBJ2-7; D: TRBD2; V: TRBV6-1; DNA: TGTGCCAGCAGTGAAGGGGGGACTACAGGCTACGAGCAGTACTTC; CDR3: CASSEGGTTGYEQYF
size: many; J: TRBJ2-2; D: NA; V: TRBV30; DNA: TGTGCCTGGAATACAGGATGGACCGGGGAGCTGTTTTTT; CDR3: CAWNTGWTGELFF
size: NA; J: TRBJ2-2; D: TRBD1; V: TRBV11-3; DNA: TGTGCCAGCAGCTTAACCCCCACCGGGACAGGGAGCACCGGGGAGCTGTTTTTT; CDR3: CASSLTPTGTGSTGELFF
size: medium-sized; J: TRBJ1-6; D: NA; V: TRBV28; DNA: TGTGCCAGCGCGGGAACAGGGTATAATTCACCCCTCCACTTT; CDR3: CASAGTGYNSPLHF
size: few; J: TRBJ2-1; D: TRBD2; V: TRBV9; DNA: TGTGCCAGCAGCGCTCCGGGGGGGCTAGCGGGAGATCCACTCACCAATGAGCAGTTCTTC; CDR3: CASSAPGGLAGDPLTNEQFF
size: NA; J: TRBJ2-5; D: TRBD2; V: TRBV30; DNA: TGTGCCTGGAGCTTACTAGCGCATCAAGAGACCCAGTACTTC; CDR3: CAWSLLAHQETQYF
size: NA; J: TRBJ2-4; D: NA; V: TRBV11-3; DNA: TGTGCCAGCAGCTTAGGGGGACTCTTAGCCAAAAACATTCAGTACTTC; CDR3: CASSLGGLLAKNIQYF
size: NA; J: TRBJ2-7; D: NA; V: TRBV7-9; DNA: TGTGCCAGCAGCCATACCCCCCTTCAGAAAACCTACGAGCAGTACTTC; CDR3: CASSHTPLQKTYEQYF
size: NA; J: TRBJ2-7; D: TRBD1; V: TRBV28; DNA: TGTGCCAGCATGGGACAGCCCTACGAGCAGTACTTC; CDR3: CASMGQPYEQYF
size: few; J: TRBJ1-5; D: TRBD1; V: TRBV5-6; DNA: TGTGCCAGCAGCTTATCCGGGACAGGGAGGAAGAGCAATCAGCCCCAGCATTTT; CDR3: CASSLSGTGRKSNQPQHF